This TCR beta chain was documented in a study of cytomegalovirus exposure and HLA in healthy donors. The study ran its PCR with 60 Vbeta and 13 Jbeta primers. Generated by immunoSEQ multiplex PCR, the TCRdb table keeps only in-frame clones and is missing some. The data hold fewer than 250,000 clones, with 79% observed a single time. Study-level points and caveats: On later analysis, the bulk of CMV-associated TCR beta chains appeared to be HLA-restricted. The study put 150 or so TCR beta chains on its list as cytomegalovirus-associated.

Germline V lookup: CDR1 SGHVS, CDR2 FNYEAQ. CDR3 length: 13 residues. The V and J ends lost 5 bases and 5 bases respectively, with 13 bases between them. Sampled while nominally healthy, donors likely had unrecorded immune exposures. This clone has a handful of counts. The antigen is unknown. Specimen: PBMCs. This TCR came from a woman younger than 35 in good health and CMV-seronegative. This chain uses TRBV7-6 with TRBJ2-7, with D possibly matching TRBD1 (5 bases). The CDR3, as DNA: TGTGCCAGCAGCCCATCCCCCAGGGACGAGCAGTACTTC. Protein product: CASSPSPRDEQYF.